This T cell receptor beta chain was sequenced for a study of shared clonotypes between healthy human individuals. CD4+ cells yielded CD45RA+ naive and CD45RA-negative memory subsets. This clone is a singleton in its sample. Genomic DNA of every subset was divided equally among multiple immunoSEQ plates. This table comes from immunoSEQ multiplex PCR, and its TCRdb copy is limited to in-frame clones, with some not included. The sample holds about 2.4 million clones, approximately 94% seen once. CDR3 length: 12 amino acids. The V end lost 5 bases, the J end lost 5 bases, and 8 bases lay between the germline ends. The germline CDR1 and CDR2 sequences are SGHTA and FQGTGA.

Specimen: naive CD4+ T cells from PBMCs. Subset specified: CD45RA+ positively selected. This TCR was sampled from a man aged 18 to 29 in good health. Some clones in this sample may be carry-over from other donors' samples. J is TRBJ2-3 and V is TRBV7-3; D is unclear. CDR3 bases: TGTGCCAGCAGCCTAGACCGAGATACGCAGTATTTT. Its translation is CASSLDRDTQYF. Full variable domain (missing parts from reference TRBV7-3 and TRBJ2-3): GAGVSQTPSNKVTEKGKYVELRCDPISGHTALYWYRQSLGQGPEFLIYFQGTGAADDSGLPNDRFFAVRPEGSVSTLKIQRTERGDSAVYLCASSLDRDTQYFGPGTRLTVL.